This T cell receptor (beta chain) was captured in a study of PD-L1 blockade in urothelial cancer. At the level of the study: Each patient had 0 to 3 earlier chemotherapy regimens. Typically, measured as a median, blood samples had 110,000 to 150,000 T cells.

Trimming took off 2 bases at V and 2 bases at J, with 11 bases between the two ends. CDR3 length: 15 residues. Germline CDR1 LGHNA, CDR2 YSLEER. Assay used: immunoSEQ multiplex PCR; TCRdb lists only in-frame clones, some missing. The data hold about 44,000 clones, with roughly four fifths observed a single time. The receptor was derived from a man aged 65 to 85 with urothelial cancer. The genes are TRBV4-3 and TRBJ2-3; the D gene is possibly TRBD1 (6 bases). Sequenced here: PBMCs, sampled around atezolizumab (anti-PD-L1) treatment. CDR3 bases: TGCGCCAGCAGCCAAAGTGGACAGTTCACAGATACGCAGTATTTT. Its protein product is CASSQSGQFTDTQYF.